This T cell receptor beta chain was captured by sequencing in a study of blood T cell repertoires in COVID-19. Overall study: Both acute and convalescent COVID-19 samples were obtained from the United States, Italy and Spain.

V trimming: 4 bases; J trimming: 0 bases; junction bases outside the gene matches: 3. The length of the CDR3 is 16 residues. CDR1 and CDR2 from the germline V gene are MRHNA and SNTAGT. As processed by the authors: Amplification from reference gene primers served as the basis for estimated nucleated cell counts. Profiling relied on immunoSEQ multiplex PCR, and the TCRdb table lists in-frame clones only, not all of them. The DNA gave D and trimming, while V, J and clone size come from that table. The repertoire holds about 200,000 clones, with around nine tenths as singletons. The sequence came from a man aged 55 to 69 who had recovered from COVID-19. Sequenced: peripheral blood. The chain links TRBV6-4 to TRBJ2-1; 10 bases fit TRBD2. The CDR3: CASSALAGGSYNEQFF. Here the CDR3 DNA reads TGTGCCAGCAGTGCTTTAGCGGGGGGCTCCTACAATGAGCAGTTCTTC.